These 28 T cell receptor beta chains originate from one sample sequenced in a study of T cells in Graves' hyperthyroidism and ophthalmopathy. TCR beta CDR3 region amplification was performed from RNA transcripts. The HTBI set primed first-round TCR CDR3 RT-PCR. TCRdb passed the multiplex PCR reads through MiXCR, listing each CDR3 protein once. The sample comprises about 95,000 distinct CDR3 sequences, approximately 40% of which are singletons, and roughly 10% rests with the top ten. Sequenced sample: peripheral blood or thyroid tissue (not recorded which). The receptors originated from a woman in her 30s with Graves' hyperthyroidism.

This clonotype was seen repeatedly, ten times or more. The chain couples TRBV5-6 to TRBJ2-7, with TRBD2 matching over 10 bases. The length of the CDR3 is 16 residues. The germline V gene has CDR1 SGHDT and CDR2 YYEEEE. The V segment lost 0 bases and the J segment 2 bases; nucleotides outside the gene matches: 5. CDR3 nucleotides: TGTGCCAGCAGCTTGGAATCAGCGGGAGGGCCCTACGAGCAGTACTTC. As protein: CASSLESAGGPYEQYF.

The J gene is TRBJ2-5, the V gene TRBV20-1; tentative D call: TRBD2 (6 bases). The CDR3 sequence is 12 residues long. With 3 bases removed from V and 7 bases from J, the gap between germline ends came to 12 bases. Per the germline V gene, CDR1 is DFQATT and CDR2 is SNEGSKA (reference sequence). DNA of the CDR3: TGCAGTGCTAGTAAGGGAGGCGGGACCCAGTACTTC. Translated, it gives CSASKGGGTQYF.

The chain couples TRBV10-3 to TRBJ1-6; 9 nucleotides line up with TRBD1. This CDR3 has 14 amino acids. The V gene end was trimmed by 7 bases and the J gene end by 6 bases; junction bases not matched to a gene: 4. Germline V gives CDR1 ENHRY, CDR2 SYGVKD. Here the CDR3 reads CAIMGQGSNSPLHF. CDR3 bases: TGTGCCATCATGGGACAGGGTTCTAATTCACCCCTCCACTTT.

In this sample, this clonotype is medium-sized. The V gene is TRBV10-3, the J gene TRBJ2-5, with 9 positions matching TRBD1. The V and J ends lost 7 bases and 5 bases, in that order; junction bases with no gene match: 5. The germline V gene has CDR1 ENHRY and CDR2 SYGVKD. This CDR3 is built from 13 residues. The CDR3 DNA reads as TGTGCCATCAAGGGACAGGGAGGGGAGACCCAGTACTTC. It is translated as CAIKGQGGETQYF.

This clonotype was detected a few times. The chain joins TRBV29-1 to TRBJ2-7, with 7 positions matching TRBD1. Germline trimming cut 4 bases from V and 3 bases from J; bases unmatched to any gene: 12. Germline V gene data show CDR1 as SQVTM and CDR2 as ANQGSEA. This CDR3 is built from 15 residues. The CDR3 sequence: CSVVGARGQYYEQYF. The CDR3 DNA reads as TGCAGCGTTGTTGGGGCGAGGGGACAGTACTACGAGCAGTACTTC.

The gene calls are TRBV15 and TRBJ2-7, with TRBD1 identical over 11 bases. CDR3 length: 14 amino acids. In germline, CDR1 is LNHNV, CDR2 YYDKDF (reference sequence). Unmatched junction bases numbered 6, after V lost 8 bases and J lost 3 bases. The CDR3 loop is CATAVGTGGYEQYF. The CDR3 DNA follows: TGTGCCACCGCCGTTGGGACAGGGGGCTACGAGCAGTACTTC.

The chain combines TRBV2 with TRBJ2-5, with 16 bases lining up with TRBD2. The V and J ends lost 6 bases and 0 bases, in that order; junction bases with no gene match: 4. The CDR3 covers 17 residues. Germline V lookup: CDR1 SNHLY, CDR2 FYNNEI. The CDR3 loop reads CASRGTSGRAYQETQYF. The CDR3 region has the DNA TGTGCCAGCAGGGGGACTAGCGGGAGGGCGTACCAAGAGACCCAGTACTTC.

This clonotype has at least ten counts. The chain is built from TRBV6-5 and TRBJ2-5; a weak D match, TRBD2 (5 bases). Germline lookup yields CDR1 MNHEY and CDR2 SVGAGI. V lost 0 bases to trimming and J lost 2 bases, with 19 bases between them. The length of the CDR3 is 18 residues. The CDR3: CASSYSPFGGSGQETQYF. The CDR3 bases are TGTGCCAGCAGTTACTCCCCTTTTGGAGGATCGGGACAAGAGACCCAGTACTTC.

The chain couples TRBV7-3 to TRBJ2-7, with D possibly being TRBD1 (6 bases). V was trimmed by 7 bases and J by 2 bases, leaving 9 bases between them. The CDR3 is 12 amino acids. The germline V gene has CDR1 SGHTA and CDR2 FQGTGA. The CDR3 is CASTDSTYEQYF. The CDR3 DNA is TGTGCCAGCACGGACAGCACCTACGAGCAGTACTTC.

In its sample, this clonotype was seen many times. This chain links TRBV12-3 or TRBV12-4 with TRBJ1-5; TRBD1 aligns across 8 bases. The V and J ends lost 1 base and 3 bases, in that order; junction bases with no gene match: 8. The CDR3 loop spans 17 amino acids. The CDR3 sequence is CASSLEYGTGDNQPQHF. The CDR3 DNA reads TGTGCCAGCAGTTTAGAATACGGGACAGGAGACAATCAGCCCCAGCATTTT.

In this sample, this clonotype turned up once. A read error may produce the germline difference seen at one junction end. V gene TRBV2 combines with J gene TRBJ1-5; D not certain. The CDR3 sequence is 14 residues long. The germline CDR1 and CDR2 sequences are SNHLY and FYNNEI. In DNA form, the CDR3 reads TGTGCCAGCAGTGCGGCAAATCGAGATCAGCCCCAGCACTTT. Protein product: CASSAANRDQPQHF.

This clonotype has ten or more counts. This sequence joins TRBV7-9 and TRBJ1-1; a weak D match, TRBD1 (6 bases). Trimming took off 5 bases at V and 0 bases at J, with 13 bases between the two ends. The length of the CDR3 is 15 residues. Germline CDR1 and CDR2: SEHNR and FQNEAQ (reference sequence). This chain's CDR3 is CASSDGQLLNTEAFF. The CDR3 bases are TGTGCCAGCAGCGATGGACAGCTATTGAACACTGAAGCTTTCTTT.

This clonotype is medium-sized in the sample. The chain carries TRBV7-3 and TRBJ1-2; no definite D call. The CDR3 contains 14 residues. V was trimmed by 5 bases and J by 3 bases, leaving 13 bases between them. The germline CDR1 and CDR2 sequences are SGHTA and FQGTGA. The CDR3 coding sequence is TGTGCCAGCAGCCCGACGGGTTCGGACTATGGCTACACCTTC. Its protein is CASSPTGSDYGYTF.

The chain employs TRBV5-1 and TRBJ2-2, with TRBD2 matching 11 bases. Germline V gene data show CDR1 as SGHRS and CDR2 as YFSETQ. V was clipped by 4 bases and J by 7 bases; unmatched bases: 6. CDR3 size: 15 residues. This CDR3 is CASSNSGRAFGELFF. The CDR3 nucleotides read TGCGCCAGCAGCAATAGCGGGAGGGCCTTCGGGGAGCTGTTTTTT.

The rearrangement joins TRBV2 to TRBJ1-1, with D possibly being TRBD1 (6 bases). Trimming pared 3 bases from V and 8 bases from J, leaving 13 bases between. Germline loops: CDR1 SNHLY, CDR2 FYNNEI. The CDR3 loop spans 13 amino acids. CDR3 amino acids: CASSDAGGQEAFF. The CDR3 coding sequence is TGTGCCAGCAGTGACGCGGGGGGGCAGGAAGCTTTCTTT.

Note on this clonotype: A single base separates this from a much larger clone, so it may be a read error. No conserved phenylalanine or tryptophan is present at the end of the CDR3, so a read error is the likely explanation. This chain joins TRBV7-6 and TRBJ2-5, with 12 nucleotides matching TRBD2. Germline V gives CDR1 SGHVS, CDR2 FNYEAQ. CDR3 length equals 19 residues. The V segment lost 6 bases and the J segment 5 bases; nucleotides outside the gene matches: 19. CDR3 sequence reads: CASSSPSRTSGDFGETQYS. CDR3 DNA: TGTGCCAGCAGTTCTCCCTCTCGGACTAGCGGGGACTTCGGGGAGACCCAGTACTCC.

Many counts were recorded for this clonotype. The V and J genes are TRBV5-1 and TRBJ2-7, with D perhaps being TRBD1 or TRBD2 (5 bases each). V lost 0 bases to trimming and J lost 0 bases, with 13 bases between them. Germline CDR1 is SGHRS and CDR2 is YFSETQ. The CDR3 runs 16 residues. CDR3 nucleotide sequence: TGCGCCAGCAGCTTGGGGGGGACGTTGAGCTCCTACGAGCAGTACTTC. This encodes CASSLGGTLSSYEQYF.

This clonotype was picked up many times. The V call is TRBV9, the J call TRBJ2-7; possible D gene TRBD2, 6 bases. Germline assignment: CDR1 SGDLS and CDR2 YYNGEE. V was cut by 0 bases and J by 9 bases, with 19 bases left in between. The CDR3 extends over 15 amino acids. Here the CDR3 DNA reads TGTGCCAGCAGCGTAGCGGGGGACCTGTCTGTCCCGCAGTACTTC. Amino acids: CASSVAGDLSVPQYF. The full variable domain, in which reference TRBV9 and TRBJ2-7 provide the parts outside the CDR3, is DSGVTQTPKHLITATGQRVTLRCSPRSGDLSVYWYQQSLDQGLQFLIQYYNGEERAKGNILERFSAQQFPDLHSELNLSSLELGDSALYFCASSVAGDLSVPQYFGPGTRLTVT.

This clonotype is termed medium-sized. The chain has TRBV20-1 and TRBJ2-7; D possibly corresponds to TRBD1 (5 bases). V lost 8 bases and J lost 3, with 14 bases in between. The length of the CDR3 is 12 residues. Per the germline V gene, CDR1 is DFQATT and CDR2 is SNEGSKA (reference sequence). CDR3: CSLGPGDYEQYF. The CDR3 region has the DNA TGCAGTTTGGGGCCCGGAGACTACGAGCAGTACTTC.

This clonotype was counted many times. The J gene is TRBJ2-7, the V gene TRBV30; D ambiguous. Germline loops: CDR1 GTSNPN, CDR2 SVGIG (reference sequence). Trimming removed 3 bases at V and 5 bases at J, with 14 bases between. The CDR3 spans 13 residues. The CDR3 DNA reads TGTGCCTGGAGAAACGCGTCCTTCAACGAGCAGTACTTC. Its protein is CAWRNASFNEQYF.

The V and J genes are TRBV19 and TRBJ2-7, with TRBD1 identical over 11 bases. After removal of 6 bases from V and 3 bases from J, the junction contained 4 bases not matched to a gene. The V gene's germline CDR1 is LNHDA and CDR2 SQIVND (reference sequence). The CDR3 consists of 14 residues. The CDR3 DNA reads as TGTGCCAGTAGCGCCGGGACAGGGGGCTACGAGCAGTACTTC. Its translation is CASSAGTGGYEQYF.

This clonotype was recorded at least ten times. In DNA form, the CDR3 reads TGTGCCAGCAGCTTAGCGGGACAAGGAGGGTATAGCAATCAGCCCCAGCATTTT. It encodes CASSLAGQGGYSNQPQHF. The genes are TRBV7-9 and TRBJ1-5; tentative D call: TRBD1 (6 bases). From germline, CDR1 is SEHNR and CDR2 FQNEAQ (reference sequence). CDR3 size: 18 residues. Trimming took off 0 bases at V and 0 bases at J, with 15 bases between the two ends.

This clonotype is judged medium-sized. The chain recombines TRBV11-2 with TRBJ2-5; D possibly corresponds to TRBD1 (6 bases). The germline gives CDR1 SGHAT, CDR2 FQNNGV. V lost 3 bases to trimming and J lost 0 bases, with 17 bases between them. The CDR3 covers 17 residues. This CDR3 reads CASSLDWFQGYQETQYF. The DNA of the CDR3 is TGTGCCAGCAGCTTGGATTGGTTTCAGGGGTACCAAGAGACCCAGTACTTC.

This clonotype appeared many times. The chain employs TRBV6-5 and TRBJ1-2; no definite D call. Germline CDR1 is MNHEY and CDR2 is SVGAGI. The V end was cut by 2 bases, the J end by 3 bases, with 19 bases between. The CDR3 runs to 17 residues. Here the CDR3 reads CASSYKPPGYLDYGYTF. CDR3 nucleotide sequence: TGTGCCAGCAGTTACAAACCGCCAGGTTATTTGGACTATGGCTACACCTTC.

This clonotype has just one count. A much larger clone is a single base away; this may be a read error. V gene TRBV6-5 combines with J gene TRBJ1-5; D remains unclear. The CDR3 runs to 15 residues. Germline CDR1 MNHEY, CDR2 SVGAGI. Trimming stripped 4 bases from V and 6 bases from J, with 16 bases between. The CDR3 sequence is CASSFIGLGFQPQHF. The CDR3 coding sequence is TGTGCCAGCAGTTTTATCGGGCTCGGGTTTCAGCCCCAGCATTTT.

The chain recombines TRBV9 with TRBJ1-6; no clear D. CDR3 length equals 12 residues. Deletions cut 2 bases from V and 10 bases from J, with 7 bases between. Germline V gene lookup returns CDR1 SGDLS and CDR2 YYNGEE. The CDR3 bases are TGTGCCAGCAGCGTCCGGAGATCACCCCTCCACTTT. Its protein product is CASSVRRSPLHF.

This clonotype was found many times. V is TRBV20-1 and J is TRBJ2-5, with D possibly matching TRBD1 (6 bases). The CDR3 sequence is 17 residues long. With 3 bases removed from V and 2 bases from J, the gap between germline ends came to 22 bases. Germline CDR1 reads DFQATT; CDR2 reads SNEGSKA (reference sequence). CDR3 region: CSARSSLVRGVQETQYF. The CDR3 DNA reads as TGCAGTGCTAGGTCCTCACTAGTCAGGGGAGTGCAAGAGACCCAGTACTTC.

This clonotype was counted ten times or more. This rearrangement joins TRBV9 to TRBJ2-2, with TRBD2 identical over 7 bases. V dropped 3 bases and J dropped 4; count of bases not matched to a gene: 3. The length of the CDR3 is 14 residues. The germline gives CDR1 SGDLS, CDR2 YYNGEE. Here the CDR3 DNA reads TGTGCCAGCAGCGCTCGACTAGCCACCGGGGAGCTGTTTTTT. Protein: CASSARLATGELFF.